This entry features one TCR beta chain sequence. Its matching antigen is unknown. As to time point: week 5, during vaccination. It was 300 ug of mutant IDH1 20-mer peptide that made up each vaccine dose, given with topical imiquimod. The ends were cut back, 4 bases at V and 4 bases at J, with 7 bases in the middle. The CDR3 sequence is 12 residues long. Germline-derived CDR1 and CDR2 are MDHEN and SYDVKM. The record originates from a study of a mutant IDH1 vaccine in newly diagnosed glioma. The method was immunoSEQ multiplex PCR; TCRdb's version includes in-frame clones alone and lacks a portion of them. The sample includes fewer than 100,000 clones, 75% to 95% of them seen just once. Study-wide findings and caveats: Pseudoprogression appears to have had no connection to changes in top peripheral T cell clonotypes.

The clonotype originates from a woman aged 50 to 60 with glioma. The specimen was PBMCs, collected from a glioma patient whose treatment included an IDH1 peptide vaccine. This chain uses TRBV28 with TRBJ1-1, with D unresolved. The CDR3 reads CASSSPATEAFF. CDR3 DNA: TGTGCCAGCAGTTCCCCAGCCACTGAAGCTTTCTTT.